This entry lists 18 T cell receptor beta chains sequenced from one sample in a study of regulatory T cells in long-lasting Graves disease. Time point noted: newly diagnosed GD, antithyroid drugs for less than 3 months. PBMCs were the source of the RNA used for TCR sequencing. With iRepertoire HTBI primers and Arm-PCR of CDR3 regions, TCR beta libraries were built. TCRdb re-called the multiplex PCR reads with MiXCR, one entry per CDR3 protein. The data contain about 430,000 distinct CDR3 sequences, approximately 16% of them singletons. These records were also assigned to another study, of T cells in Graves' hyperthyroidism and ophthalmopathy.

Here the sequenced sample was peripheral blood mononuclear cells (PBMCs), taken at new diagnosis, from a patient treated with antithyroid drugs. Source of these receptors: a woman aged 40 to 50 with Graves disease.

With regard to this clonotype: This may stem from a read error, because a much larger clone lies one nucleotide away. The rearrangement uses TRBV7-9 and TRBJ1-6, with unresolved D. Germline lookup yields CDR1 SEHNR and CDR2 FQNEAQ (reference sequence). The CDR3 covers 14 residues. The CDR3 loop is CASGLNPKGSPLHF. CDR3 nucleotide sequence: TGTGCCAGCGGCTTGAACCCAAAAGGGTCACCCCTCCACTTT. The whole variable domain, remainder taken from reference TRBV7-9 and TRBJ1-6, is DTGVSQNPRHKITKRGQNVTFRCDPISEHNRLYWYRQTLGQGPEFLTYFQNEAQLEKSRLLSDRFSAERPKGSFSTLEIQRTEQGDSAMYLCASGLNPKGSPLHFGNGTRLTVT.

In regard to this clonotype: This likely reflects a read error, since a far larger clone is one base away. CDR3 DNA: TGTGCCGGCAGCTTAGACCCGGGACCCAACACTGAAGCTTTCTTT. This sequence encodes CAGSLDPGPNTEAFF. The V and J genes are TRBV2 and TRBJ1-1, with D perhaps matching TRBD1 (5 bases). The CDR3 covers 15 residues. Germline loops: CDR1 SNHLY, CDR2 FYNNEI.

This clonotype came up a few times. The chain couples TRBV7-9 to TRBJ2-2; 11 nucleotides line up with TRBD2. V lost 2 bases to trimming and J lost 7 bases; unmatched junction nucleotides: 6. Germline CDR1 is SEHNR and CDR2 is FQNEAQ (reference sequence). The CDR3 runs 16 residues. CDR3 nucleotides: TGTGCCAGCAGCTTACTAGCGGGAGGATCTAACGGGGAGCTGTTTTTT. Its translation: CASSLLAGGSNGELFF.

There are a few counts of this clonotype. V is TRBV24-1 and J is TRBJ2-1; 11 bases match TRBD1. V shed 3 bases and J 5 bases; nucleotides not matched to a gene: 5. The CDR3 is made up of 16 amino acids. The germline CDR1 and CDR2 sequences are KGHDR and SFDVKD. In nucleotides, the CDR3 is TGTGCCACCAGTGATCGCGGACAGGGGGCAAACAATGAGCAGTTCTTC. Translation gives CATSDRGQGANNEQFF.

The V and J genes are TRBV24-1 and TRBJ2-5; D not certain. Trimming cost V 4 bases and J 0 bases, with 11 bases left between them. There are 15 residues in the CDR3. CDR1 is KGHDR and CDR2 is SFDVKD in the germline V gene. The CDR3 coding sequence is TGTGCCACCAGTGAAGGAGTAGAGAACCAAGAGACCCAGTACTTC. Residues: CATSEGVENQETQYF.

Ten or more counts support this clonotype. The chain recombines TRBV5-1 with TRBJ2-7; 10 bases match TRBD1. The CDR3 length is 13 residues. The junction had 3 bases not matched to a gene; V was cut back by 4 bases and J by 5 bases. Germline assignment: CDR1 SGHRS and CDR2 YFSETQ. The CDR3 here is CASSRTGGDEQYF. CDR3 nucleotides: TGCGCCAGCAGCCGGACAGGGGGGGACGAGCAGTACTTC.

This clonotype was seen a handful of times. The chain links TRBV19 to TRBJ1-2; no clear D gene. CDR3 size: 17 residues. CDR1 and CDR2 (germline): LNHDA, SQIVND (reference sequence). The germline V and J ends were trimmed by 0 bases and 0 bases, with 14 bases remaining between them. Written as DNA, the CDR3 is TGTGCCAGTAGTATAGATCGAGGTGGGAAAGCTAACTATGGCTACACCTTC. As protein: CASSIDRGGKANYGYTF.

The V gene is TRBV7-9, the J gene TRBJ1-1; TRBD1 might be the D (5 bases). Looked up from germline, CDR1 is SEHNR and CDR2 is FQNEAQ (reference sequence). V lost 1 base and J 1 base, leaving 13 bases between the germline ends. The CDR3 runs 16 residues. CDR3 sequence (DNA): TGTGCCAGCAGCTTAGTATCCTGGGGGTCGAACACTGAAGCTTTCTTT. Its translation is CASSLVSWGSNTEAFF. Full variable domain (outside the CDR3, taken from reference TRBV7-9 and TRBJ1-1): DTGVSQNPRHKITKRGQNVTFRCDPISEHNRLYWYRQTLGQGPEFLTYFQNEAQLEKSRLLSDRFSAERPKGSFSTLEIQRTEQGDSAMYLCASSLVSWGSNTEAFFGQGTRLTVV.

There are many counts of this clonotype. Germline is not matched at one junction end, which may reflect a read error. The CDR3 spells CASSIAGDPDTQYF. The CDR3 DNA follows: TGTGCCAGCAGTATAGCGGGAGACCCAGATACGCAGTATTTT. The gene calls are TRBV12-3 or TRBV12-4 and TRBJ2-3; 9 bases line up with TRBD2. CDR3 length equals 14 residues.

This clonotype was observed many times. This chain links TRBV6-5 with TRBJ1-6; D uncertain. This CDR3 comprises 14 residues. Trimming removed 4 bases at V and 8 bases at J, with 12 bases between. Germline values: CDR1 MNHEY, CDR2 SVGAGI. CDR3 nucleotides: TGTGCCAGCAGTTTGGGATCGAGGGATTCACCCCTCCACTTT. This gives the protein CASSLGSRDSPLHF.

The chain combines TRBV2 with TRBJ2-1, with D perhaps TRBD2 (7 bases). The CDR3 extends over 16 amino acids. Germline CDR1 is SNHLY and CDR2 is FYNNEI. Trimming took off 7 bases at V and 7 bases at J, with 23 bases between the two ends. This CDR3 reads CASNLRPNRGANEQFF. In DNA form, the CDR3 reads TGTGCCAGCAATTTGCGTCCTAACCGGGGGGCGAATGAGCAGTTCTTC.

This clonotype occurred many times. The chain uses TRBV20-1 and TRBJ2-1; D not resolved. Germline-derived CDR1 and CDR2 are DFQATT and SNEGSKA (reference sequence). V lost 5 bases to trimming and J lost 7 bases, with 9 bases between them. The CDR3 is 11 residues long. The CDR3 protein is CSALDGNEQFF. CDR3 coding DNA: TGCAGTGCTCTGGACGGAAATGAGCAGTTCTTC.

At least ten counts were recorded for this clonotype. The genes are TRBV7-2 and TRBJ2-7; TRBD2 might be the D (6 bases). CDR1 and CDR2 from the germline V gene are SGHTA and FQGNSA. V dropped 4 bases and J dropped 1 base, with 17 bases sitting between them. The CDR3 length is 16 residues. The CDR3: CASSYARRGGSYEQYF. Written as DNA, the CDR3 is TGTGCCAGCAGCTACGCCCGGAGGGGAGGTTCCTACGAGCAGTACTTC.

J is TRBJ2-7 and V is TRBV20-1; 9 nucleotides agree with TRBD1. Germline CDR1 reads DFQATT; CDR2 reads SNEGSKA (reference sequence). V was clipped by 4 bases and J by 7 bases; unmatched bases: 8. CDR3 size: 13 residues. The DNA of the CDR3 is TGCAGTGCTAAGACAGGGGGTTCGGGAGAGCAGTACTTC. It specifies CSAKTGGSGEQYF.

This clonotype showed up many times. The J gene is TRBJ2-7, the V gene TRBV12-3 or TRBV12-4, with 8 bases matching TRBD1. V lost 3 bases and J lost 3; bases outside the gene matches: 13. The CDR3 is 17 amino acids. The CDR3 protein is CASSFRGSDRADYEQYF. The CDR3 DNA is TGTGCCAGCAGTTTCAGGGGGTCGGACAGGGCTGACTACGAGCAGTACTTC.

The J gene is TRBJ2-7, the V gene TRBV19; tentatively, D is TRBD1 (5 bases). CDR3 length: 15 residues. Trimming took 3 bases from V and 1 from J, leaving 13 bases between them. From germline, CDR1 is LNHDA and CDR2 SQIVND (reference sequence). The DNA for the CDR3 is TGTGCCAGTAGTATCCAGCAGGGCCATTCCTACGAGCAGTACTTC. This translates into CASSIQQGHSYEQYF. Full variable domain (rest looked up from reference TRBV19 and TRBJ2-7): DGGITQSPKYLFRKEGQNVTLSCEQNLNHDAMYWYRQDPGQGLRLIYYSQIVNDFQKGDIAEGYSVSREKKESFPLTVTSAQKNPTAFYLCASSIQQGHSYEQYFGPGTRLTVT.

This clonotype was recorded at least ten times. V is TRBV11-2 and J is TRBJ2-7, with 7 bases lining up with TRBD2. With V trimmed by 4 bases and J by 1 base, 13 bases remained unmatched. From germline, CDR1 is SGHAT and CDR2 FQNNGV. The CDR3 has 17 amino acids. CDR3 loop: CASSSPFSGLVSYEQYF. DNA for the CDR3: TGTGCCAGCAGCTCGCCCTTTAGCGGGTTAGTTTCCTACGAGCAGTACTTC.

This clonotype was observed many times. At one of its ends the junction is not consistent with the germline gene, which may arise from a read error. This sequence joins TRBV12-3 or TRBV12-4 and TRBJ2-1, with TRBD2 matching over 7 bases. This CDR3 contains 13 residues. The CDR3 loop reads CASNVGEAGPRVF. The CDR3, as DNA: TGTGCCAGCAACGTGGGGGAAGCGGGACCCCGGGTCTTC.